This T cell receptor (beta chain) was documented in a study of T cell responses to AZD1222 COVID-19 vaccine. Details on this clone: What it binds is unknown.

Sequenced by immunoSEQ multiplex PCR; TCRdb stores in-frame clones only, minus some. The table includes approximately 49,000 clones, approximately 79% detected once. Study findings and constraints: Baseline testing showed seropositivity in only six AZD1222 recipients. Recipients of two AZD1222 doses showed rising Spike-specific TCR breadth and depth. The repertoires were collected only after the peak T cell response. Donors were mostly white British, more females; clonal diversity possibly underestimated.

The sample was peripheral blood, taken on day 0 of MenACWY control vaccination. The sequence derives from an adult in good health.

DNA of the CDR3: TGTGCCTGGAGTCCCAGCGTACCCCGGCGGGAGACCCAGTACTTC. Translated, it gives CAWSPSVPRRETQYF. The chain links TRBV30 to TRBJ2-5, with D unclear. Germline-derived CDR1 and CDR2 are GTSNPN and SVGIG (reference sequence). With 2 bases removed from V and 5 bases from J, the gap between germline ends came to 18 bases. The CDR3 sequence is 15 residues long. Combining the CDR3 with reference TRBV30 and TRBJ2-5 gives the whole variable domain SQTIHQWPATLVQPVGSPLSLECTVEGTSNPNLYWYRQAAGRGLQLLFYSVGIGQISSEVPQNLSASRPQDRQFILSSKKLLLSDSGFYLCAWSPSVPRRETQYFGPGTRLLVL.